Each of the 9 T cell receptor beta chains below was sequenced from the same sample in a study of OX40 agonist ivuxolimab in advanced cancers. Here immunoSEQ multiplex PCR was the method, and the copy in TCRdb shows in-frame clones only, minus some. Of roughly 56,000 clones in the sample, less than 90% were seen once. Sequences were derived from CD4+ or CD8+ T cells sorted from blood, sampled in a trial of the OX40 agonist ivuxolimab. The receptors were gathered from an adult with an advanced solid tumor such as melanoma, head and neck, liver or kidney cancer.

Written as DNA, the CDR3 is TGTGCCAGCAGGTTTTGGGACAGGGCTACCGGGAGCTCCTACGAGCAGTACTTC. Amino acids: CASRFWDRATGSSYEQYF. The chain is built from TRBV28 and TRBJ2-7; TRBD1 aligns across 9 bases. Germline V gene data show CDR1 as MDHEN and CDR2 as SYDVKM. CDR3 length: 18 amino acids. J gave up 0 bases and V 6 bases, and 15 bases lay outside the gene matches. Full variable domain (outside the CDR3, taken from reference TRBV28 and TRBJ2-7): DVKVTQSSRYLVKRTGEKVFLECVQDMDHENMFWYRQDPGLGLRLIYFSYDVKMKEKGDIPEGYSVSREKKERFSLILESASTNQTSMYLCASRFWDRATGSSYEQYFGPGTRLTVT.

V and J are TRBV9 and TRBJ1-2, with a weak D call TRBD1 (5 bases). Germline CDR1 reads SGDLS; CDR2 reads YYNGEE. This CDR3 comprises 13 residues. Deletions cut 4 bases from V and 3 bases from J, with 10 bases between. The CDR3 nucleotides are TGTGCCAGCAGCTCCCCGGGGCACTATGGCTACACCTTC. Translated, it gives CASSSPGHYGYTF.

The V and J genes are TRBV4-2 and TRBJ1-2; possible D gene TRBD1, 6 bases. CDR3 length: 15 residues. Germline lookup yields CDR1 LGHNA and CDR2 YNFKEQ. V dropped 3 bases and J dropped 2 bases, with 13 bases sitting between them. The CDR3 loop reads CASSHWTALNYGYTF. In DNA form, the CDR3 reads TGTGCCAGCAGCCACTGGACAGCCCTAAACTATGGCTACACCTTC.

The rearrangement joins TRBV7-3 to TRBJ2-1; no reliable D call. V was shortened by 1 base and J by 4 bases, with 5 bases between the two germline ends. CDR3 length equals 13 residues. Looked up from germline, CDR1 is SGHTA and CDR2 is FQGTGA. CDR3 in DNA: TGTGCCAGCAGCTTAATGCAATACAATGAGCAGTTCTTC. Translation: CASSLMQYNEQFF. Full variable domain (missing parts from reference TRBV7-3 and TRBJ2-1): GAGVSQTPSNKVTEKGKYVELRCDPISGHTALYWYRQSLGQGPEFLIYFQGTGAADDSGLPNDRFFAVRPEGSVSTLKIQRTERGDSAVYLCASSLMQYNEQFFGPGTRLTVL.

The chain couples TRBV18 to TRBJ2-5, with a possible D match to TRBD1 (6 bases). The J call is in doubt because the DNA end fits TRBJ2-7 better. Germline V gives CDR1 KGHSH, CDR2 LQKENI. The CDR3 runs to 14 residues. The CDR3 region is CASSPWDTNYEQYF. For the CDR3, the DNA is TGTGCCAGCTCACCCTGGGACACTAACTACGAGCAGTACTTC.

Worth noting for this clone: Other DNA sequences in this sample translate to the same CDR3. J is TRBJ2-7 and V is TRBV18; D gene uncertain. With 2 bases removed from V and 3 bases from J, the gap between germline ends came to 5 bases. Germline assignment: CDR1 KGHSH and CDR2 LQKENI. This CDR3 is 12 amino acids long. CDR3 sequence reads: CASSPGSYEQYF. CDR3 coding DNA: TGTGCCAGCTCACCAGGCAGCTACGAGCAGTACTTC.

For the CDR3, the DNA is TGTGCCATCAGTGACCCGACCCGGGACAGGGCCTACGAGCAGTACTTC. Its protein product is CAISDPTRDRAYEQYF. The rearrangement joins TRBV10-3 to TRBJ2-7, with 9 positions matching TRBD1. Trimming took 3 bases from V and 2 from J; bases not matched to a gene: 8. The CDR3 covers 16 residues. Germline assignment: CDR1 ENHRY and CDR2 SYGVKD.

The rearrangement links TRBV5-1 to TRBJ2-2; the D gene is possibly TRBD1 (6 bases). The germline V gene encodes CDR1 SGHRS and CDR2 YFSETQ. The ends were cut back, 5 bases at V and 1 base at J, with 12 bases in the middle. The CDR3 runs 15 residues. The CDR3, as DNA: TGCGCCAGCAGGGGTGGACAGTTGAACACCGGGGAGCTGTTTTTT. This translates into CASRGGQLNTGELFF.

This chain uses TRBV9 with TRBJ2-3; D gene ambiguous. Germline CDR1 reads SGDLS; CDR2 reads YYNGEE. The length of the CDR3 is 11 residues. V was trimmed by 7 bases and J by 4 bases, leaving 7 bases between them. DNA of the CDR3: TGTGCCAGCGGAGACCCAGATACGCAGTATTTT. Translating gives CASGDPDTQYF.